The clone carrying this TCR beta chain was counted many times. Clones were read by immunoSEQ multiplex PCR, and TCRdb kept only the in-frame ones, dropping some. This sample has around 26,000 clones and no singletons, with less than 2% in the ten largest. The data derive from a study of T cells after posttransplantation cyclophosphamide. This CDR3 has 16 amino acids. Germline V lookup: CDR1 WSHSY, CDR2 SAAADI. V was shortened by 3 bases and J by 8 bases, with 21 bases between the two germline ends. Busulfan-fludarabine conditioning, marrow transplant, and cyclophosphamide on days +3 and +4 were administered.

The chain employs TRBV10-2 and TRBJ2-3; possible D gene TRBD2, 6 bases. Sequencing used PBMCs, obtained after allogeneic stem cell transplant with posttransplant cyclophosphamide. This sequence was found in a young adult male patient who received an allogeneic stem cell transplant from a related donor, was CMV-positive, and had no GVHD. Some T cells may originate from the graft donor. The CDR3 bases are TGCGCCAGCAGTGACTCCGGGACTTTGGCCGGGGGTACGCAGTATTTT. Translated, it gives CASSDSGTLAGGTQYF.